This TCR beta chain was identified in a study of identical twins. TCRdb passed the 5' RACE reads through MiXCR, listing each CDR3 protein once. The table shows around 680,000 distinct CDR3 sequences, with around 8.6% occurring only once. V was pared by 5 bases and J by 7 bases, with 14 bases of the junction left unmatched. Germline assignment: CDR1 SGHVS and CDR2 FQNEAQ. There are 17 residues in the CDR3. Study-wide findings and caveats: Abundant beta clonotypes from cord blood had fewer insertions, unlike memory repertoires, which showed none. Sequences that were beta out-of-frame showed weaker excess twin sharing.

This clonotype was counted between two and nine times. Its antigen is currently unknown. This sample also belongs to another study, concerning yellow fever vaccine responses in identical twins.

This chain uses TRBV7-8 with TRBJ2-7; 13 bases align to TRBD2. Material for sequencing was PBMCs. The source is a young woman in good health. CDR3 sequence reads: CASSPGLAGEIYWEQYF. As DNA, the CDR3 is TGTGCCAGCAGCCCTGGACTAGCGGGGGAAATCTACTGGGAGCAGTACTTC. Full variable domain (rest looked up from reference TRBV7-8 and TRBJ2-7): GAGVSQSPRYKVAKRGQDVALRCDPISGHVSLFWYQQALGQGPEFLTYFQNEAQLDKSGLPSDRFFAERPEGSVSTLKIQRTQQEDSAVYLCASSPGLAGEIYWEQYFGPGTRLTVT.